A single T cell receptor (beta chain) is shown here with its context. What it binds is unknown. The CDR3 contains 12 residues. The V end was cut by 3 bases, the J end by 9 bases, with 11 bases between. The data belong to a study of shared clonotypes between healthy human individuals. About the study: Aged between 18 and 49, the donors were a couple of women and three men. General observations from the study: Naive subsets, compared against memory subsets, generally had larger estimated richness values. Shared across several donors were around 5% of the naive CD4 clonotypes.

The method was immunoSEQ multiplex PCR; TCRdb's version includes in-frame clones alone and lacks a portion of them. The profile shows under 600,000 clones, almost 97% of them singletons. This TCR came from a woman in her twenties or thirties in good health. This sequence joins TRBV7-1 and TRBJ1-1, with no clear D. TRBV7-1 is an open reading frame whose function is uncertain. Sequences were obtained from naive CD4+ T cells sorted from blood. As to subset: CD45RA+ positively selected. CDR3 residues: CASSSSRIQAFF. In DNA, the CDR3 is TGTGCCAGCAGCTCTTCCCGAATACAAGCTTTCTTT.